This T cell receptor (beta chain) was identified during a study of Graves' ophthalmopathy and Graves' hyperthyroidism. Overall study findings and caveats: Sensitivity of 55% to 71% and specificity of 72.22% were achieved by the model that predicted ophthalmopathy progression. In separating ophthalmopathy from stable hyperthyroidism, a 13-signature model achieved 85% to 90% sensitivity and nearly 84% specificity. Most thyroid clonotypes with frequency above 0.001 were detected in blood too.

In the case of this clonotype: Its specificity is not known.

The V gene end was trimmed by 6 bases and the J gene end by 0 bases; junction bases not matched to a gene: 2. The CDR3 is 14 residues long. Germline V gives CDR1 MNHEY, CDR2 SVGEGT. For donors with ophthalmopathy, the disease showed moderate-to-severe activity, reached CAS ≥3 and NOSPECS ≥4, and had lasted under 3 months. Amplifying from RNA transcripts, the study obtained TCR beta CDR3 regions. Following a first-round RT-PCR that used HTBI primers, a second-round multiplex PCR was carried out. TCRdb passed the multiplex PCR reads through MiXCR, listing each CDR3 protein once. The sample lists 220,000 or so distinct CDR3 sequences, approximately 21% occurring once.

Source material: peripheral blood. The clonotype originates from a woman aged 45-65 years with Graves' ophthalmopathy. The chain has TRBV6-2 or TRBV6-3 and TRBJ2-1; 7 bases are shared with TRBD2. The CDR3 DNA reads as TGTGCCAGCAGCACTAGCGACTCCTACAATGAGCAGTTCTTC. It codes for CASSTSDSYNEQFF.